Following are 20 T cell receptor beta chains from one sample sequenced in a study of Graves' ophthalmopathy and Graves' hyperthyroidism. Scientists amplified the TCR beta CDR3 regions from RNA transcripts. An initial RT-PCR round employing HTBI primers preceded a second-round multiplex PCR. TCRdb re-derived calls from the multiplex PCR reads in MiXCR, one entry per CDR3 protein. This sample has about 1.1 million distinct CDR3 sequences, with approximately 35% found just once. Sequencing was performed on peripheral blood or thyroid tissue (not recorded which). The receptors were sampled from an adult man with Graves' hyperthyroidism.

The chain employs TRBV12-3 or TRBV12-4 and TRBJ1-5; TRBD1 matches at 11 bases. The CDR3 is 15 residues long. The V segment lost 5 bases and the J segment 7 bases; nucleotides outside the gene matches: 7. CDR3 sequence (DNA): TGTGCCAGCAGTCCTGGACAGGGGGCCAAGCAGCCCCAGCATTTT. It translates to CASSPGQGAKQPQHF.

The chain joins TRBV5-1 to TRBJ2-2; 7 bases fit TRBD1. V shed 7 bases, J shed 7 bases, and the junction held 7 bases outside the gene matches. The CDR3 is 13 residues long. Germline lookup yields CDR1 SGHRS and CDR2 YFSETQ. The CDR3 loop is CASGDSPGGELFF. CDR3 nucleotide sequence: TGCGCCAGCGGGGACAGTCCGGGCGGGGAGCTGTTTTTT. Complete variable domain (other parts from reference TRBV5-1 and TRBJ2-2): KAGVTQTPRYLIKTRGQQVTLSCSPISGHRSVSWYQQTPGQGLQFLFEYFSETQRNKGNFPGRFSGRQFSNSRSEMNVSTLELGDSALYLCASGDSPGGELFFGEGSRLTVL.

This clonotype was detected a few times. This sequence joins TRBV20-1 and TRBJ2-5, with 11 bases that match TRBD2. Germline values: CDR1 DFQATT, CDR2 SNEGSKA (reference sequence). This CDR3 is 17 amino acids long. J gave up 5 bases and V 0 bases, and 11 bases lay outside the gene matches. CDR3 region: CSARDGTSGTKRETQYF. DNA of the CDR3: TGCAGTGCTAGAGATGGGACTAGCGGAACTAAGCGGGAGACCCAGTACTTC.

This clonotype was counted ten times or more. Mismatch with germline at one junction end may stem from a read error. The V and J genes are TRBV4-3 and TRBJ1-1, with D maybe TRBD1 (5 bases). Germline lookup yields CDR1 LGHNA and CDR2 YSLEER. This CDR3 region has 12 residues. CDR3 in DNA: TGTGCCAGCAGCCAGGGGAACACTGAAGCTTTCTTT. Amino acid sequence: CASSQGNTEAFF.

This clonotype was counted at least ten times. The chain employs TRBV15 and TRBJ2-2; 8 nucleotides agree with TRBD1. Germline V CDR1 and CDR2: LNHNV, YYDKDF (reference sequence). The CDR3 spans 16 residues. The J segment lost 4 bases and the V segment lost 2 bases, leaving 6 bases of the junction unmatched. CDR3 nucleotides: TGTGCCACCAGCAGACCTCAGGGGGCATCCACCGGGGAGCTGTTTTTT. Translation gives CATSRPQGASTGELFF.

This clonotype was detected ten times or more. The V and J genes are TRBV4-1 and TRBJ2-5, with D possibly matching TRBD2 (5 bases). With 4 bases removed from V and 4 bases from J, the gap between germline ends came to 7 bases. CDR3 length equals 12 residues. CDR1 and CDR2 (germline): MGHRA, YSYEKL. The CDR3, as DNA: TGCGCCAGCAGCCCCGAGGGAGAGACCCAGTACTTC. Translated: CASSPEGETQYF.

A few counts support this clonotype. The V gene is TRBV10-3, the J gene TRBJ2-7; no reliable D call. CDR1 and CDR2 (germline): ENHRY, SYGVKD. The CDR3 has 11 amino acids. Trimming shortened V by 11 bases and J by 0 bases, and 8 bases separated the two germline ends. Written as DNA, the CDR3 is TGTGCCGCGGACCGCTCCTACGAGCAGTACTTC. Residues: CAADRSYEQYF.

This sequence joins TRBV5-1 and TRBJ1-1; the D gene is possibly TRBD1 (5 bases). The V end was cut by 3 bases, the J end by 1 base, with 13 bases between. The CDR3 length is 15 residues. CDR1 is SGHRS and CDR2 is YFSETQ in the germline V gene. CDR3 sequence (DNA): TGCGCCAGCAGCTCCCGACCAGGGCGGAACACTGAAGCTTTCTTT. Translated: CASSSRPGRNTEAFF. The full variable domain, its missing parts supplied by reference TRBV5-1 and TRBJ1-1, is KAGVTQTPRYLIKTRGQQVTLSCSPISGHRSVSWYQQTPGQGLQFLFEYFSETQRNKGNFPGRFSGRQFSNSRSEMNVSTLELGDSALYLCASSSRPGRNTEAFFGQGTRLTVV.

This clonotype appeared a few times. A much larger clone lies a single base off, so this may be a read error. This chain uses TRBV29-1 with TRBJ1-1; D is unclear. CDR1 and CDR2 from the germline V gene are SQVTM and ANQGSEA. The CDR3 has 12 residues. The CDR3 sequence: CSGVLMNTKAFF. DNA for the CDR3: TGCAGCGGGGTTCTAATGAACACTAAAGCTTTCTTT.

In nucleotides, the CDR3 is TGCAGCACTCGGACAGGGGATACTGAAGCTTTCTTT. It encodes CSTRTGDTEAFF. This rearrangement joins TRBV29-1 to TRBJ1-1, with 9 bases that match TRBD1. This CDR3 is 12 amino acids long. Germline CDR1 SQVTM, CDR2 ANQGSEA. The ends lost 8 bases at V and 5 bases at J; junction bases unmatched: 6.

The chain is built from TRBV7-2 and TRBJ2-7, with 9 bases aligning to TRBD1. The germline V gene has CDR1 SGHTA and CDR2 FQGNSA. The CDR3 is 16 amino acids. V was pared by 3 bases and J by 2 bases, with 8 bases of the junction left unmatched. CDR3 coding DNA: TGTGCCAGCAGCTTCCAAACAGGGGGCATTGCCTACGAGCAGTACTTC. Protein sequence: CASSFQTGGIAYEQYF. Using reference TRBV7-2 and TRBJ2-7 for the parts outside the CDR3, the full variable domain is GAGVSQSPSNKVTEKGKDVELRCDPISGHTALYWYRQSLGQGLEFLIYFQGNSAPDKSGLPSDRFSAERTGGSVSTLTIQRTQQEDSAVYLCASSFQTGGIAYEQYFGPGTRLTVT.

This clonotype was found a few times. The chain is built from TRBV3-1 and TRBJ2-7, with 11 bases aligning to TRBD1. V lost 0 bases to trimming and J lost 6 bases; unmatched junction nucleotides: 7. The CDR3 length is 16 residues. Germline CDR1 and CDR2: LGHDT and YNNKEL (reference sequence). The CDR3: CASSQDPAGTGGEQYF. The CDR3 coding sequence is TGTGCCAGCAGCCAAGATCCCGCCGGGACAGGGGGCGAGCAGTACTTC.

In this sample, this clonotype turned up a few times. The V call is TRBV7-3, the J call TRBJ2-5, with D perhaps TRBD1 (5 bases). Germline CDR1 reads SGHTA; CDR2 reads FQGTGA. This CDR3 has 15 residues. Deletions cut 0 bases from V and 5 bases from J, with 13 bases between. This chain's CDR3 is CASSLTAGAGETQYF. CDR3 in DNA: TGTGCCAGCAGCTTAACGGCTGGGGCAGGCGAGACCCAGTACTTC.

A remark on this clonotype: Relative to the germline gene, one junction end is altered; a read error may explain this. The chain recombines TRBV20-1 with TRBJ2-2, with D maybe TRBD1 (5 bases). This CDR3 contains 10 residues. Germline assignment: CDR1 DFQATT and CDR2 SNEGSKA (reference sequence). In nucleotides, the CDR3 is TGCAGTGCGGACACCCGGGAGCTGTTTTTT. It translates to CSADTRELFF.

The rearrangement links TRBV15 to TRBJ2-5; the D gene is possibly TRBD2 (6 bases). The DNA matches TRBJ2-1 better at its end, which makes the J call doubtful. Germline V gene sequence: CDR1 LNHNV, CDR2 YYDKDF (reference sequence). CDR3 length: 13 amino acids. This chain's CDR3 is CATSSVAGNEQFF. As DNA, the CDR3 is TGTGCCACCAGCAGCGTTGCGGGGAATGAGCAGTTCTTC.

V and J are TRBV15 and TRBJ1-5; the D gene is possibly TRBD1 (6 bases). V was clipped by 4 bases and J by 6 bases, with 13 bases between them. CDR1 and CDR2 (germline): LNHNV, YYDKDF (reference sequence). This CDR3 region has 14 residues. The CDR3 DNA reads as TGTGCCACCAGCACGACAGGATGGAGTCAGCCCCAGCATTTT. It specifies CATSTTGWSQPQHF.

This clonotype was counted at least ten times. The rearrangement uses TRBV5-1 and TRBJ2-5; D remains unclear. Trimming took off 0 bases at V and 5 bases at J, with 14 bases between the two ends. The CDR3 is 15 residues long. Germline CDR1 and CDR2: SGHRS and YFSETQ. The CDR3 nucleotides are TGCGCCAGCAGCTTGGTGGCCAGCCTGCGCGAGACCCAGTACTTC. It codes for CASSLVASLRETQYF.

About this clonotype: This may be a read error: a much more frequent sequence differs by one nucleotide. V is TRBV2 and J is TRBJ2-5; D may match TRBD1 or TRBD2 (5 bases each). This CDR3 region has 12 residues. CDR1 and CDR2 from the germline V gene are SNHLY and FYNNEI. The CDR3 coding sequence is TGTGCCAGCAGTAGGGGACGAGAGGCCCAGTACTTC. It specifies CASSRGREAQYF.

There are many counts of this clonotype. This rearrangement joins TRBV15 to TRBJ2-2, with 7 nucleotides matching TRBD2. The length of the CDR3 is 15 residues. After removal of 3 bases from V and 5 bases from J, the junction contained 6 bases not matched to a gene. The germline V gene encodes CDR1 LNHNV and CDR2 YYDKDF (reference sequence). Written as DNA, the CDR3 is TGTGCCACCAGCAGCGGGCGGGAGAGGACCGGGGAGCTGTTTTTT. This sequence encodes CATSSGRERTGELFF.

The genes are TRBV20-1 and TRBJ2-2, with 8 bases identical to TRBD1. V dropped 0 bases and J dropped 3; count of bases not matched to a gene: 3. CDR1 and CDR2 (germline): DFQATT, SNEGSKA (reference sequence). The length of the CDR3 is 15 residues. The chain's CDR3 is CSARDVGQDTGELFF. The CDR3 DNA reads TGCAGTGCTAGAGATGTGGGACAGGACACCGGGGAGCTGTTTTTT.